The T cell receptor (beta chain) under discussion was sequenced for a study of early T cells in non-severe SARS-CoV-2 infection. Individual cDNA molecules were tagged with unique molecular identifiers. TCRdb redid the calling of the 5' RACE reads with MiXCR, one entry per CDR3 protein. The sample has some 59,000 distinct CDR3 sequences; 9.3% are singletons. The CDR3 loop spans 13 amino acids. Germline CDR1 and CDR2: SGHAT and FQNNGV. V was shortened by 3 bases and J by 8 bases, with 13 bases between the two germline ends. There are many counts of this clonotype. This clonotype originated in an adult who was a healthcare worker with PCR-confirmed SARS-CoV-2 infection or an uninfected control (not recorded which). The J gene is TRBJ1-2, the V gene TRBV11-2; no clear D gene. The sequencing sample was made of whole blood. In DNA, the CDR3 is TGTGCCAGCAGCTTCATGGTGGAAAAAGGCTACACCTTC. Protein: CASSFMVEKGYTF. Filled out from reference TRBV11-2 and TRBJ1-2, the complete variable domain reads EAGVAQSPRYKIIEKRQSVAFWCNPISGHATLYWYQQILGQGPKLLIQFQNNGVVDDSQLPKDRFSAERLKGVDSTLKIQPAKLEDSAVYLCASSFMVEKGYTFGSGTRLTVV.